The sequence of this T cell receptor beta chain was determined in a study of identical twins. With no exceptions, donors were healthy Caucasians. Notes on this clonotype: Its target is unknown.

Overall study results and limits: It was cross-sectional statistical analysis, not following the same donors, that the conclusions relied on.

TCRdb recomputed calls from the 5' RACE reads with MiXCR, one row per CDR3 protein. The profile shows 410,000 or so distinct CDR3 sequences, about a fifth of them singletons. The receptor comes from a man in his forties or fifties in good health. Sequenced material: naive T cells sorted from blood.

The CDR3 sequence: CASSLVVQGRDEQYF. For the CDR3, the DNA is TGTGCCAGCAGCTTGGTCGTACAAGGGAGAGACGAGCAGTACTTC. The chain is built from TRBV5-5 and TRBJ2-7; D may be TRBD2 (5 bases). The germline CDR1 and CDR2 sequences are SGHKS and YYEKEE (reference sequence). Trimming took 0 bases from V and 5 from J, leaving 15 bases between them. CDR3 length: 15 residues. Drawing the rest from reference TRBV5-5 and TRBJ2-7, the complete variable domain is DAGVTQSPTHLIKTRGQQVTLRCSPISGHKSVSWYQQVLGQGPQFIFQYYEKEERGRGNFPDRFSARQFPNYSSELNVNALLLGDSALYLCASSLVVQGRDEQYFGPGTRLTVT.